Listed here are 15 T cell receptor beta chains from one sample, sequenced in a study of tumor-infiltrating lymphocytes in glioblastoma multiforme. Three nested ARM-PCR rounds with V-beta and C-beta primers built TCRB libraries. TCRdb ran MiXCR on the multiplex PCR reads and lists one entry per CDR3 protein. This sample has 8,000 to 10,000 distinct CDR3 sequences, with approximately 70% found just once. Material: brain tumor tissue. The receptors were gathered from a male donor with glioblastoma.

The genes are TRBV10-1 and TRBJ2-3; 10 nucleotides agree with TRBD2. This CDR3 contains 15 residues. V was clipped by 4 bases and J by 1 base; unmatched bases: 2. CDR1 and CDR2 from the germline V gene are WNHNN and SYGVQD (reference sequence). This CDR3 reads CASSGGLAGTDTQYF. The CDR3 DNA reads TGCGCCAGCAGTGGTGGACTAGCGGGCACAGATACGCAGTATTTT.

As concerns this clonotype: Since no conserved phenylalanine or tryptophan closes the CDR3, a read error is the likely cause. The chain has TRBV4-1 and TRBJ2-7; D unclear. The CDR3 sequence is 12 residues long. V was pared by 1 base and J by 4 bases, with 5 bases between. Germline-derived CDR1 and CDR2 are MGHRA and YSYEKL. The CDR3 DNA reads TGCGCCAGCAGCCAAGGAGAGTACGAGCAGTACCTC. Residues: CASSQGEYEQYL.

This rearrangement joins TRBV11-2 to TRBJ2-3; 11 positions match TRBD2. The trim removed 6 bases at V and 2 bases at J, leaving 7 bases unmatched. Per the germline V gene, CDR1 is SGHAT and CDR2 is FQNNGV. This CDR3 region has 16 residues. CDR3 amino acids: CASRFGTSGFTDTQYF. The DNA for the CDR3 is TGTGCCAGCAGATTCGGGACTAGCGGCTTCACAGATACGCAGTATTTT.

The genes are TRBV20-1 and TRBJ1-1; 7 bases fit TRBD1. V gave up 0 bases and J gave up 3 bases; unmatched junction bases: 7. From germline, CDR1 is DFQATT and CDR2 SNEGSKA (reference sequence). This CDR3 is built from 15 residues. The CDR3 reads CSARDSQGGDTEAFF. CDR3 in DNA: TGCAGTGCTAGAGATTCCCAGGGGGGAGACACTGAAGCTTTCTTT.

A note on this clonotype: This CDR3 fails to terminate in the conserved phenylalanine or tryptophan, so it likely reflects a read error. The rearrangement joins TRBV6-1 to TRBJ2-3, with D uncertain. Germline V gene lookup returns CDR1 MNHNS and CDR2 SASEGT. Trimming left V 3 bases short and J 0 bases short, with 10 bases between. The length of the CDR3 is 15 residues. In nucleotides, the CDR3 is TGTGCCAGCAGTGATCTGGCCCTTAGCACAGATACGCAGTATTTG. It specifies CASSDLALSTDTQYL.

Worth noting for this clonotype: The missing conserved phenylalanine or tryptophan at the end of this CDR3 makes a read error likely. This chain joins TRBV11-2 and TRBJ1-1; unclear D gene. Germline CDR1 SGHAT, CDR2 FQNNGV. The CDR3 contains 16 residues. The CDR3 sequence: CDSSLVPGRPNTEAFC. The CDR3, as DNA: TGTGACAGCAGCTTAGTCCCGGGCAGGCCGAACACTGAAGCTTTCTGT.

The rearrangement joins TRBV4-2 to TRBJ2-5, with 10 nucleotides matching TRBD2. The CDR3 is made up of 17 amino acids. J was trimmed by 5 bases and V by 0 bases; bases with no gene match: 9. Germline V lookup: CDR1 LGHNA, CDR2 YNFKEQ. CDR3 DNA sequence: TGTGCCAGCAGCCAAGATGTTAGCGGGGGGTATAGGGAGACCCAGTACTTC. It codes for CASSQDVSGGYRETQYF.

Note on this clonotype: At one boundary the junction diverges from the germline segment, which might be a read error. V and J are TRBV11-2 and TRBJ1-2, with a tentative D call TRBD1 (5 bases). The CDR3 consists of 14 residues. Germline V gene lookup returns CDR1 SGHAT and CDR2 FQNNGV. CDR3 DNA: TGTGCCAGCAGCCCGGGACCGCTCGCTTATGGCCACACCTTC. Residues: CASSPGPLAYGHTF. Drawing the rest from reference TRBV11-2 and TRBJ1-2, the complete variable domain is EAGVAQSPRYKIIEKRQSVAFWCNPISGHATLYWYQQILGQGPKLLIQFQNNGVVDDSQLPKDRFSAERLKGVDSTLKIQPAKLEDSAVYLCASSPGPLAYGHTFGSGTRLTVV.

A note on this clonotype: At one end, the junction sequence differs from germline, possibly due to a read error. The chain uses TRBV6-6 and TRBJ2-5; D may match TRBD1 or TRBD2 (6 bases each). CDR3 size: 16 residues. Germline V gene sequence: CDR1 MNHNY, CDR2 SVGAGI (reference sequence). The CDR3 spells CVSRDTGTPGGETQYF. CDR3 nucleotide sequence: TGTGTCAGCAGAGATACCGGGACACCTGGGGGGGAGACCCAGTACTTC.

This clonotype was observed a single time. This chain uses TRBV12-3 or TRBV12-4 with TRBJ2-1, with 8 bases matching TRBD2. V dropped 8 bases and J dropped 5; count of bases not matched to a gene: 5. The CDR3 contains 13 residues. CDR3 DNA: TGTGCCAGCCGACTAGCGCAACACAATGAGCAGTTCTTC. This encodes CASRLAQHNEQFF.

A remark on this clonotype: This CDR3 is missing its conserved last phenylalanine or tryptophan, likely due to a read error. The chain links TRBV7-8 to TRBJ1-1; D ambiguous. V was pared by 3 bases and J by 5 bases, with 13 bases between. The CDR3 totals 14 residues. CDR1 is SGHVS, CDR2 FQNEAQ, per germline. The CDR3 protein is CASSFGPPPTEAFV. As DNA, the CDR3 is TGTGCCAGCAGCTTCGGACCTCCTCCGACTGAAGCTTTCGTT.

Note on this clonotype: Since a much larger clone is just one base distant, this may be a read error. V is TRBV2 and J is TRBJ2-7, with D tentatively TRBD2 (5 bases). Trimming stripped 10 bases from V and 0 bases from J, with 19 bases between. The germline V gene has CDR1 SNHLY and CDR2 FYNNEI. The CDR3 has 15 residues. As DNA, the CDR3 is TGTGCCACCGTCGTTCTAGCCCGCAGCTCCTACGAGCAGTACTTC. It codes for CATVVLARSSYEQYF. The variable domain in full, with the rest retrieved from reference TRBV2 and TRBJ2-7, is EPEVTQTPSHQVTQMGQEVILRCVPISNHLYFYWYRQILGQKVEFLVSFYNNEISEKSEIFDDQFSVERPDGSNFTLKIRSTKLEDSAMYFCATVVLARSSYEQYFGPGTRLTVT.

This clonotype was recorded once. The chain has TRBV5-4 and TRBJ2-7; tentatively, D is TRBD1 (8 bases). Germline V CDR1 and CDR2: SGHNT, YYREEE (reference sequence). This CDR3 is built from 15 residues. V shed 4 bases and J shed 3 bases, with 17 bases lying between them. CDR3 loop: CASSRDTGGVYEQYF. As DNA, the CDR3 is TGTGCCAGCAGCCGAGACACAGGGGGGGTCTACGAGCAGTACTTC.

By frequency in the sample, this clonotype is medium-sized (0.01 to 0.1%). V usage is TRBV6-5 and J usage is TRBJ1-2, with 8 bases lining up with TRBD1. V trimming: 5 bases; J trimming: 6 bases; junction bases outside the gene matches: 8. The CDR3 runs 14 residues. Germline V gene lookup returns CDR1 MNHEY and CDR2 SVGAGI. CDR3: CASSGQGGIDGYTF. Written as DNA, the CDR3 is TGTGCCAGCAGTGGACAGGGAGGAATCGATGGCTACACCTTC.

This clonotype was observed a single time. The chain has TRBV2 and TRBJ2-7, with D uncertain. CDR3 size: 13 residues. Per the germline V gene, CDR1 is SNHLY and CDR2 is FYNNEI. V lost 8 bases to trimming and J lost 3 bases, with 14 bases between them. The CDR3 sequence is CASGELGNYEQYF. The CDR3 nucleotides read TGTGCCAGCGGAGAGTTGGGGAACTACGAGCAGTACTTC.